This passage covers 30 T cell receptor beta chains from one sample sequenced in a study of T cells in Graves' hyperthyroidism and ophthalmopathy. TCR beta CDR3 region amplification was performed from RNA transcripts. The HTBI primer set drove a first-round RT-PCR of the TCR CDR3. TCRdb passed the multiplex PCR reads through MiXCR, listing each CDR3 protein once. The table includes 300,000 to 450,000 distinct CDR3 sequences, less than 20% detected once. The specimen was blood. The receptors derive from a man aged 18 to 29 with Graves' ophthalmopathy.

This clonotype was counted only a few times. J is TRBJ2-5 and V is TRBV6-1, with 7 positions matching TRBD2. CDR1 is MNHNS and CDR2 is SASEGT in the germline V gene. Trimming took 6 bases from V and 3 from J; bases not matched to a gene: 7. This CDR3 spans 14 amino acids. The CDR3 sequence: CASRPGTTKETQYF. CDR3 nucleotides: TGTGCCAGCAGGCCTGGGACTACAAAAGAGACCCAGTACTTC.

The genes are TRBV6-2 or TRBV6-3 and TRBJ1-6; possibly TRBD1 for D (5 bases). V was clipped by 6 bases and J by 7 bases, with 22 bases between them. Germline V lookup: CDR1 MNHEY, CDR2 SVGEGT. The CDR3 consists of 17 residues. CDR3 protein: CASSLRRQGARNSPLHF. In nucleotides, the CDR3 is TGTGCCAGCAGCCTTCGCCGTCAGGGCGCCCGGAATTCACCCCTCCACTTT.

This clonotype was picked up a small number of times. The V and J genes are TRBV9 and TRBJ1-2, with TRBD1 matching over 8 bases. V trimming: 4 bases; J trimming: 2 bases; junction bases outside the gene matches: 4. This CDR3 comprises 14 residues. The germline V gene encodes CDR1 SGDLS and CDR2 YYNGEE. The CDR3 DNA is TGTGCCAGCAGCCCCCGGGACAGGAACTATGGCTACACCTTC. Amino acid sequence: CASSPRDRNYGYTF. Supplemented by reference TRBV9 and TRBJ1-2, the full variable domain reads DSGVTQTPKHLITATGQRVTLRCSPRSGDLSVYWYQQSLDQGLQFLIQYYNGEERAKGNILERFSAQQFPDLHSELNLSSLELGDSALYFCASSPRDRNYGYTFGSGTRLTVV.

This clonotype was counted a few times. The chain recombines TRBV19 with TRBJ1-2; 7 bases line up with TRBD1. Trimming removed 7 bases from V and 6 bases from J; junction bases left unmatched: 17. The CDR3 loop spans 16 amino acids. Germline CDR1 and CDR2: LNHDA and SQIVND (reference sequence). CDR3 loop: CASTTASGQRADGYTF. The CDR3 DNA reads as TGTGCCAGTACTACCGCGTCGGGACAGCGCGCCGATGGCTACACCTTC.

This clonotype has ten or more counts. The V gene is TRBV12-3 or TRBV12-4, the J gene TRBJ2-1, with 14 bases that match TRBD2. The ends lost 6 bases at V and 9 bases at J; junction bases unmatched: 7. The CDR3 spans 15 residues. The CDR3 spells CASSRLAGGPGEQFF. The CDR3 DNA reads as TGTGCCAGCAGCCGACTAGCGGGGGGGCCGGGTGAGCAGTTCTTC.

This clonotype appeared many times. The rearrangement joins TRBV5-1 to TRBJ2-7; 10 bases map to TRBD1. The germline V gene has CDR1 SGHRS and CDR2 YFSETQ. The CDR3 spans 15 residues. V trimming: 5 bases; J trimming: 0 bases; junction bases outside the gene matches: 5. CDR3 sequence (DNA): TGCGCCAGCAGACCCGGGACAGGGGACTCCTACGAGCAGTACTTC. It translates to CASRPGTGDSYEQYF.

This clonotype was seen at least ten times. This chain connects TRBV12-3 or TRBV12-4 to TRBJ1-4, with 7 nucleotides matching TRBD1. V shed 8 bases and J 8 bases; nucleotides not matched to a gene: 17. There are 16 residues in the CDR3. The CDR3 bases are TGTGCCAGCCGACCCGGACAGGATCAGCCCGGAGAAAAACTGTTTTTT. It translates to CASRPGQDQPGEKLFF.

The chain employs TRBV5-1 and TRBJ2-1; either TRBD1 or TRBD2 may fit D (6 bases each). Germline CDR1 reads SGHRS; CDR2 reads YFSETQ. The CDR3 consists of 16 residues. The V gene lost 4 bases and the J gene lost 7 bases, with 21 bases spanning the gap. Here the CDR3 DNA reads TGCGCCAGCAGCCCGAAGGAGGGGGGCTTGGTGAATGAGCAGTTCTTC. This sequence encodes CASSPKEGGLVNEQFF.

The chain employs TRBV5-1 and TRBJ2-7; 11 nucleotides line up with TRBD2. This CDR3 contains 16 residues. Per the germline V gene, CDR1 is SGHRS and CDR2 is YFSETQ. The J segment lost 6 bases and the V segment lost 4 bases, leaving 12 bases of the junction unmatched. CDR3 sequence (DNA): TGCGCCAGCAGCCTCATCGCCTTAGCGGGAGGGGGCGAGCAGTACTTC. Translated: CASSLIALAGGGEQYF.

CDR3 protein: CARVPRWSPSYNEQFF. CDR3 DNA: TGTGCCAGGGTCCCTCGTTGGTCACCCTCCTACAATGAGCAGTTCTTC. The chain has TRBV6-1 and TRBJ2-1, with unresolved D. V was trimmed by 9 bases and J by 0 bases, leaving 18 bases between them. In germline, CDR1 is MNHNS, CDR2 SASEGT. There are 16 residues in the CDR3.

This clonotype was seen a handful of times. CDR3 DNA: TGCAGTACCTCTCAAGGGGCTGCTGAAGCTTTCTTT. Protein sequence: CSTSQGAAEAFF. This chain joins TRBV20-1 and TRBJ1-1; D possibly corresponds to TRBD1 (5 bases). Germline CDR1 reads DFQATT; CDR2 reads SNEGSKA (reference sequence). The CDR3 has 12 amino acids. With 8 bases removed from V and 6 bases from J, the gap between germline ends came to 16 bases.

In this sample, this clonotype turned up many times. The chain joins TRBV24-1 to TRBJ1-1, with D tentatively TRBD1 (6 bases). CDR1 and CDR2 from the germline V gene are KGHDR and SFDVKD. Trimming removed 4 bases at V and 5 bases at J, with 13 bases between. The CDR3 runs 14 residues. The CDR3 DNA is TGTGCCACCAGTGACCCGGACAGCGGAACTGAAGCTTTCTTT. Encoded protein: CATSDPDSGTEAFF.

This clonotype was observed many times. The V call is TRBV2, the J call TRBJ2-2; 8 nucleotides match TRBD1. V lost 11 bases and J lost 1; bases outside the gene matches: 3. The germline gives CDR1 SNHLY, CDR2 FYNNEI. The CDR3 runs 13 residues. The CDR3 reads CAGGQENTGELFF. For the CDR3, the DNA is TGTGCCGGGGGACAGGAGAACACCGGGGAGCTGTTTTTT.

Only a few counts were recorded for this clonotype. The chain employs TRBV24-1 and TRBJ1-4, with D unclear. This CDR3 has 13 amino acids. V was pared by 6 bases and J by 5 bases, with 9 bases between. Germline V CDR1 and CDR2: KGHDR, SFDVKD. DNA of the CDR3: TGTGCCACCAGTAGGGCAGCGAATGAAAAACTGTTTTTT. This encodes CATSRAANEKLFF.

This clonotype occurred a few times. The chain uses TRBV7-9 and TRBJ2-2, with D hard to call. V lost 1 base to trimming and J lost 4 bases, with 7 bases between them. This CDR3 spans 14 amino acids. Germline CDR1 reads SEHNR; CDR2 reads FQNEAQ (reference sequence). The CDR3 DNA reads TGTGCCAGCAGCTTAGGAATGGGCACCGGGGAGCTGTTTTTT. Protein sequence: CASSLGMGTGELFF. Using reference TRBV7-9 and TRBJ2-2 for the parts outside the CDR3, the full variable domain is DTGVSQNPRHKITKRGQNVTFRCDPISEHNRLYWYRQTLGQGPEFLTYFQNEAQLEKSRLLSDRFSAERPKGSFSTLEIQRTEQGDSAMYLCASSLGMGTGELFFGEGSRLTVL.

The rearrangement links TRBV6-1 to TRBJ1-1, with a possible D match to TRBD1 (6 bases). Germline V gene lookup returns CDR1 MNHNS and CDR2 SASEGT. V lost 5 bases and J 5 bases, leaving 12 bases between the germline ends. The CDR3 runs to 13 residues. The chain's CDR3 is CASSLDRKTEAFF. The CDR3 DNA reads TGTGCCAGCAGTCTGGACAGAAAGACTGAAGCTTTCTTT.

V is TRBV20-1 and J is TRBJ2-1, with a weak D call TRBD2 (5 bases). Germline lookup yields CDR1 DFQATT and CDR2 SNEGSKA (reference sequence). The CDR3 sequence is 15 residues long. Trimming shortened V by 6 bases and J by 7 bases, and 22 bases separated the two germline ends. The CDR3 loop is CSAPPGSGWSNEQFF. CDR3 DNA sequence: TGCAGTGCCCCCCCGGGGTCAGGCTGGTCAAATGAGCAGTTCTTC.

This clonotype was picked up many times. This chain connects TRBV7-6 to TRBJ2-7, with a tentative D call TRBD2 (5 bases). Per germline, CDR1 SGHVS and CDR2 FNYEAQ. Trimming left V 4 bases short and J 4 bases short, with 11 bases between. The CDR3 has 13 residues. The CDR3 is CASSSRDEYEQYF. The DNA for the CDR3 is TGTGCCAGCAGCTCCCGGGATGAATACGAGCAGTACTTC.

This clonotype was found a few times. The J gene is TRBJ2-5, the V gene TRBV27, with a weak D call TRBD2 (5 bases). The CDR3 totals 16 residues. The germline V gene encodes CDR1 MNHEY and CDR2 SMNVEV (reference sequence). Trimming removed 4 bases at V and 2 bases at J, with 17 bases between. CDR3 in amino acids: CASSSWPIREQETQYF. The CDR3 DNA follows: TGTGCCAGCAGTTCTTGGCCGATCCGGGAACAAGAGACCCAGTACTTC.

This clonotype turned up a few times. This CDR3 is CASSLQGGEQYF. The CDR3 coding sequence is TGCGCCAGCAGCCTACAGGGGGGCGAGCAGTACTTC. The V gene is TRBV5-1, the J gene TRBJ2-7, with 8 bases that match TRBD1. J was trimmed by 6 bases and V by 4 bases; bases with no gene match: 3. There are 12 residues in the CDR3. Germline values: CDR1 SGHRS, CDR2 YFSETQ. Drawing the rest from reference TRBV5-1 and TRBJ2-7, the complete variable domain is KAGVTQTPRYLIKTRGQQVTLSCSPISGHRSVSWYQQTPGQGLQFLFEYFSETQRNKGNFPGRFSGRQFSNSRSEMNVSTLELGDSALYLCASSLQGGEQYFGPGTRLTVT.

This clonotype has a count of ten or more. The chain carries TRBV20-1 and TRBJ1-5; D unclear. Germline CDR1 and CDR2: DFQATT and SNEGSKA (reference sequence). V was clipped by 6 bases and J by 1 base, with 7 bases between them. The CDR3 runs 12 residues. CDR3 DNA sequence: TGCAGTGCCACTACCAGCAATCAGCCCCAGCATTTT. Amino acid sequence: CSATTSNQPQHF.

The gene calls are TRBV5-8 and TRBJ2-7; D remains ambiguous. V was shortened by 3 bases and J by 0 bases, with 10 bases between the two germline ends. Germline V lookup: CDR1 SGHTS, CDR2 YDEGEE. CDR3 length: 14 amino acids. The CDR3 is CASSWRRLSYEQYF. CDR3 nucleotides: TGTGCCAGCAGCTGGCGGCGCCTCTCCTACGAGCAGTACTTC.

This clonotype occurred a few times. The chain is built from TRBV2 and TRBJ1-5; TRBD1 matches at 8 bases. The V segment lost 6 bases and the J segment 4 bases; nucleotides outside the gene matches: 5. Germline lookup yields CDR1 SNHLY and CDR2 FYNNEI. CDR3 length equals 14 residues. The CDR3 region is CASRGQGFNQPQHF. The CDR3 DNA reads TGTGCCAGCAGAGGACAGGGATTTAATCAGCCCCAGCATTTT.

This clonotype was seen just once. A read error may explain this, as a much larger clone is one base away. This chain joins TRBV12-3 or TRBV12-4 and TRBJ2-2; possibly TRBD1 for D (6 bases). The CDR3 is 14 amino acids. Here the CDR3 DNA reads TGTGCCATAATCCCGGGACAAGCCACCGGGAAGCTGTTTTTT. This sequence encodes CAIIPGQATGKLFF.

The chain uses TRBV19 and TRBJ1-5, with a tentative D call TRBD1 (6 bases). The germline CDR1 and CDR2 sequences are LNHDA and SQIVND (reference sequence). The CDR3 runs 17 residues. Trimming took off 5 bases at V and 1 base at J, with 18 bases between the two ends. For the CDR3, the DNA is TGTGCCAGTAGTGCAAGAGGACAGTCTTTAAGCAATCAGCCCCAGCATTTT. Its translation is CASSARGQSLSNQPQHF.

In this sample, this clonotype turned up many times. The genes are TRBV6-1 and TRBJ1-5, with a possible D match to TRBD1 (5 bases). The germline V gene has CDR1 MNHNS and CDR2 SASEGT. Trimming took 5 bases from V and 0 from J, leaving 17 bases between them. The CDR3 sequence is 17 residues long. CDR3: CASSYFSDNNSNQPQHF. The CDR3, as DNA: TGTGCCAGCAGTTATTTTTCGGACAATAATAGCAATCAGCCCCAGCATTTT.

This clonotype was found many times. V is TRBV6-1 and J is TRBJ2-7; the match to TRBD1 covers 11 bases. Germline V lookup: CDR1 MNHNS, CDR2 SASEGT. Losses at the gene ends were 5 bases for V and 5 bases for J; bases not matched to a gene: 8. This CDR3 is built from 15 residues. The CDR3 DNA reads TGTGCCAGCAGTCAACCGGGACAGGGGGAGGACGAGCAGTACTTC. Amino acid sequence: CASSQPGQGEDEQYF.

J is TRBJ2-2 and V is TRBV18, with D possibly TRBD1 on 6 matching bases. V shed 1 base and J shed 4 bases, with 16 bases lying between them. Per germline, CDR1 KGHSH and CDR2 LQKENI. This CDR3 spans 17 amino acids. For the CDR3, the DNA is TGTGCCAGCTCACCACAACCTGGGGGCACGTCCACCGGGGAGCTGTTTTTT. Protein: CASSPQPGGTSTGELFF. Drawing the rest from reference TRBV18 and TRBJ2-2, the complete variable domain is NAGVMQNPRHLVRRRGQEARLRCSPMKGHSHVYWYRQLPEEGLKFMVYLQKENIIDESGMPKERFSAEFPKEGPSILRIQQVVRGDSAAYFCASSPQPGGTSTGELFFGEGSRLTVL.

Concerning this clonotype: It may be a read error: a sequence one base away is much more abundant. This sequence joins TRBV20-1 and TRBJ2-7; D remains unclear. V was clipped by 3 bases and J by 5 bases, with 20 bases between them. The CDR3 length is 15 residues. Germline V gene lookup returns CDR1 DFQATT and CDR2 SNEGSKA (reference sequence). The CDR3 reads CSARPPSADRDEQYF. As DNA, the CDR3 is TGCAGTGCTAGGCCTCCGTCGGCCGATCGCGACGAGCAGTACTTC.

In its sample, this clonotype was seen many times. The J gene is TRBJ2-3, the V gene TRBV2; tentatively, D is TRBD2 (6 bases). Germline V gives CDR1 SNHLY, CDR2 FYNNEI. The V gene lost 5 bases and the J gene lost 5 bases, with 14 bases spanning the gap. CDR3 length: 14 residues. The CDR3 loop reads CASSSSNSGDTQYF. As DNA, the CDR3 is TGTGCCAGCAGTAGCTCGAATAGCGGAGATACGCAGTATTTT.